This T cell receptor (beta chain) was retrieved from a study of CD4 T cells in relation to SARS-CoV-2 and coronaviruses. Across the study: Patient ages ranged from roughly 20 to 75, median 38. The HLA restriction of the shared crossreactive spike epitopes was mapped.

V was trimmed by 6 bases and J by 4 bases, leaving 12 bases between them. The CDR3 spans 14 residues. Germline-derived CDR1 and CDR2 are LNHNV and YYDKDF (reference sequence). Deep TCR-beta sequencing used DNA from uncultured naive and memory CD4+ T cells. The assay was immunoSEQ multiplex PCR, and TCRdb's table has in-frame clones only and misses some. The table shows tens of thousands of clones, with approximately 90% occurring only once. About this clone: Its target is not known.

Overall study findings and caveats: In around 60% of donors, memory CD4+ clonotypes crossrecognized SARS-CoV-2 and at least one common cold coronavirus spike.

This chain links TRBV15 with TRBJ2-2; D perhaps matches TRBD2 (5 bases). Input material: memory CD4+ T cells from PBMCs. This TCR was sampled from an adult with COVID-19. CDR3 sequence (DNA): TGTGCCACCAGAGCGGTACTTGGCACCGGGGAGCTGTTTTTT. Translated: CATRAVLGTGELFF.